These 4 T cell receptor beta chains were sequenced from one sample in a study of cytomegalovirus exposure and HLA in healthy donors. The PCR employed 60 Vbeta primers together with 13 Jbeta primers. Clones were sequenced by immunoSEQ multiplex PCR, and TCRdb holds only the in-frame ones, with some missing. Altogether around 150,000 clones are present, 55% to 75% being singletons, with the ten largest covering 7% to 8.5%. Sequenced input: PBMCs. All receptors derive from a woman aged 60-70 years in good health and CMV-seropositive.

The J gene is TRBJ1-2, the V gene TRBV6-1; D is unresolved. V lost 1 base and J lost 4, with 4 bases in between. CDR3 size: 12 residues. Germline CDR1 reads MNHNS; CDR2 reads SASEGT. The CDR3 region has the DNA TGTGCCAGCAGTGAAGTCATCTATGGCTACACCTTC. This sequence encodes CASSEVIYGYTF.

As concerns this clone: This sample includes further DNA sequences coding for the same CDR3. The chain joins TRBV7-2 to TRBJ1-2; perhaps TRBD1 as D (5 bases). Germline CDR1 and CDR2: SGHTA and FQGNSA. V was clipped by 8 bases and J by 3 bases, with 7 bases between them. CDR3 length equals 11 residues. The CDR3 sequence: CASRRDYGYTF. The DNA of the CDR3 is TGTGCCAGCCGCAGGGACTATGGCTACACCTTC.

CDR3 amino acids: CSVGGQINQETQYF. CDR3 nucleotides: TGCAGCGTTGGTGGGCAGATCAACCAAGAGACCCAGTACTTC. The chain has TRBV29-1 and TRBJ2-5; D remains unclear. The CDR3 is 14 amino acids. Per germline, CDR1 SQVTM and CDR2 ANQGSEA. Trimming cost V 4 bases and J 0 bases, with 12 bases left between them. Full variable domain (rest looked up from reference TRBV29-1 and TRBJ2-5): SAVISQKPSRDICQRGTSLTIQCQVDSQVTMMFWYRQQPGQSLTLIATANQGSEATYESGFVIDKFPISRPNLTFSTLTVSNMSPEDSSIYLCSVGGQINQETQYFGPGTRLLVL.

This clone was recorded a few times. The V gene is TRBV5-1, the J gene TRBJ2-1; 13 bases are a match to TRBD2. The CDR3 extends over 15 amino acids. Germline trimming cut 9 bases from V and 7 bases from J; bases unmatched to any gene: 10. Germline CDR1 is SGHRS and CDR2 is YFSETQ. CDR3 region: CATTHGLAGVNEQFF. As DNA, the CDR3 is TGCGCCACCACCCATGGACTAGCGGGAGTAAATGAGCAGTTCTTC.